The clone carrying this T cell receptor beta chain has more than one count but fewer than ten. The target antigen is unknown. The data originate from a study of cytomegalovirus exposure and HLA in healthy donors. Findings and limits, study-wide: TCR beta chains numbering under 200 were designated cytomegalovirus-associated. Available immune exposure information was restricted to CMV serostatus only.

Deletions cut 0 bases from V and 4 bases from J, with 7 bases between. Germline CDR1 is MNHEY and CDR2 is SVGAGI. The CDR3 covers 14 residues. It was with 60 Vbeta and 13 Jbeta primers that the PCR ran. In the authors' methods: The count from a later analysis was 65 million to 90 million unique TCR beta chains, 9 million to 12 million of them shared. Clones were sequenced by immunoSEQ multiplex PCR, and TCRdb holds only the in-frame ones, with some missing. V and J calls and clone size follow that table, whereas D and trimming were derived from the DNA. The profile shows more than 100,000 clones, about 73% of them singletons.

J is TRBJ2-1 and V is TRBV6-5; D perhaps matches TRBD2 (5 bases). The specimen was PBMCs. The TCR was taken from a woman aged 25 to 45 in good health and CMV-seropositive. The CDR3: CASSYSRVYNEQFF. The CDR3 bases are TGTGCCAGCAGTTACTCGAGGGTTTACAATGAGCAGTTCTTC.